This TCR beta chain was captured by sequencing in a study of metastatic and nonmetastatic thyroid tumors (dated by TCRdb to about 2020). About the investigation overall: Repertoires from peripheral blood and from tumor or nodule tissue samples of malignant and benign thyroid patients were compared.

Library generation was performed with PCR. Sequenced using an Illumina HiSeq 4000. High-throughput sequencing was used to profile the TCR beta-chain CDR3 region of each patient. Concerning the study's data processing: CDR3 differences across clinicopathological groups were used to build a classifier for discriminating distant-metastatic papillary thyroid cancer patients. The Shannon index was used to assess repertoire diversity, and the Morisita-Horn index was used to assess tumor-blood repertoire similarity. TCRdb reprocessed the public reads (quality trimming at Q25 with fastp, clone calling with MiXCR) and kept in-frame beta chains. The V and J calls shown here were made by TCRdb, not taken from the authors' results. The sample data list about 4,700 clones, and roughly 35% of these were observed just once. In total, the top ten clones hold 25% to 30% of the sample. Findings and caveats that apply to the study as a whole: TCR beta diversity was reported as significantly higher in malignant tumors than in benign nodules, in both blood and tumor samples.

As regards this clone: This receptor's antigen is unknown. No per-base quality is available; no much larger clone lies one base away.

A distance of 12 bases separates the germline ends of V and J, which lose 5 bases and 0 bases respectively. From the cysteine up to the phenylalanine, the CDR3 has a length of 15 residues. The DNA shown is the 45-base CDR3, in frame from base 1. CDR1 and CDR2, looked up from the germline V gene (reference sequence), are MNHEY and SMNVEV. Before undergoing thyroid surgery, none of the patients had been given any kind of treatment. Using T-cell receptor beta sequencing, the study looked back at clinical samples from patients collected from about 2011 to 2019. The rearrangement combines TRBV27 with TRBJ2-3; possibly the D gene is TRBD2, per 5 matching bases. The source of this sequence is a male donor with papillary thyroid cancer or a benign thyroid nodule (not recorded which). Some clones in this sample may be carry-over from other donors' samples. Material: adjacent normal tissue. The DNA sequence reads TGTGCCAGCAGTGGAGGCGGATCTAGCACAGATACGCAGTATTTT. The translation is CASSGGGSSTDTQYF.